This T cell receptor beta chain was observed in a study of T cell responses to AZD1222 COVID-19 vaccine. The study's findings and limits: Clonal diversity may have been underestimated, and the donors were mostly white British, with more females than males. Dominant CD4 TCR responses targeted spike regions 160-218 and 743-854.

The ends were cut back, 3 bases at V and 7 bases at J, with 13 bases in the middle. The germline CDR1 and CDR2 sequences are SGHRS and YFSETQ. This CDR3 contains 13 residues. As for this clone: Its antigen is as yet unknown.

Clones were read by immunoSEQ multiplex PCR, and TCRdb kept only the in-frame ones, dropping some. The sample yields around 140,000 clones, roughly 91% seen once. Analysis merged second doses at about 4 or about 12 weeks. Sequencing used peripheral blood, obtained 28 days after the second AZD1222 dose. This clonotype was obtained from an adult who received the AZD1222 COVID-19 vaccine. The V gene is TRBV5-1, the J gene TRBJ1-2, with a possible D match to TRBD1 (6 bases). The CDR3, as DNA: TGCGCCAGCAGCTCTGCGGGGGCAGGTGGCTACACCTTC. Translation: CASSSAGAGGYTF.